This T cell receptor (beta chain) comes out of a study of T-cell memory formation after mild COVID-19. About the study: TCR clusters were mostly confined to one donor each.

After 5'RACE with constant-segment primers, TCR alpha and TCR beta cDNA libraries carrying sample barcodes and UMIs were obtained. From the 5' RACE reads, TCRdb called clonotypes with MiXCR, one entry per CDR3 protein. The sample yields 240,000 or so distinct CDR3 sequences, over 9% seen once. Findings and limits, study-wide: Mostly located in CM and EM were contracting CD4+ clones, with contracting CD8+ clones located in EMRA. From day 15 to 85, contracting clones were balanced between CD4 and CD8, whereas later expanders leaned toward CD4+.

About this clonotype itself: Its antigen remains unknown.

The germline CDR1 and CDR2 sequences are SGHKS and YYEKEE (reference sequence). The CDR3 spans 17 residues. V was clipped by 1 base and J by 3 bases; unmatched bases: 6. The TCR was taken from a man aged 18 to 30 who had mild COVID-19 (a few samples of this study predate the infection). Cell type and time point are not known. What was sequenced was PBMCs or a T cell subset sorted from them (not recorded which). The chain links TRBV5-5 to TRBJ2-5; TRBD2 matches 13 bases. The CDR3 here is CASSLLIGLAGEETQYF. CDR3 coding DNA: TGTGCCAGCAGCTTGTTGATCGGACTAGCGGGGGAAGAGACCCAGTACTTC. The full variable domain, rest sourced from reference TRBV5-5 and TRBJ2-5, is DAGVTQSPTHLIKTRGQQVTLRCSPISGHKSVSWYQQVLGQGPQFIFQYYEKEERGRGNFPDRFSARQFPNYSSELNVNALLLGDSALYLCASSLLIGLAGEETQYFGPGTRLLVL.